The 31 T cell receptor beta chains below all came from one sample that was sequenced in a study of blood T cell repertoires in COVID-19. TCRdb's table, derived via immunoSEQ multiplex PCR, lists solely in-frame clones and lacks some. The sample lists some 200,000 clones; 65% to 85% were seen once. Sample: PBMCs or T cells enriched from blood (not recorded which). These receptors were obtained from a middle-aged woman with acute COVID-19.

The CDR3 region has the DNA TGTGCCAGTACTAAGCGGGGGGCGAAGAACACTGAAGCTTTCTTT. It codes for CASTKRGAKNTEAFF. The chain is built from TRBV19 and TRBJ1-1, with D possibly being TRBD1 (6 bases). Germline V CDR1 and CDR2: LNHDA, SQIVND (reference sequence). The CDR3 runs to 15 residues. Trimming shortened V by 7 bases and J by 1 base, and 16 bases separated the two germline ends.

The chain combines TRBV7-6 with TRBJ2-7; 8 nucleotides align to TRBD1. After removal of 1 base from V and 4 bases from J, the junction contained 3 bases not matched to a gene. The germline V gene has CDR1 SGHVS and CDR2 FNYEAQ. The CDR3 is 14 amino acids. CDR3 region: CASSLGTGMYEQYF. The CDR3 nucleotides read TGTGCCAGCAGCTTAGGGACAGGGATGTACGAGCAGTACTTC.

This chain joins TRBV4-3 and TRBJ1-1; 12 positions agree with TRBD1. CDR3 length: 15 amino acids. In germline, CDR1 is LGHNA, CDR2 YSLEER. Unmatched junction bases numbered 7, after V lost 1 base and J lost 10 bases. CDR3 amino acids: CASSQGGDRGRGAFF. As DNA, the CDR3 is TGCGCCAGCAGCCAAGGCGGGGACAGGGGGCGCGGAGCTTTCTTT.

This chain uses TRBV27 with TRBJ1-4, with D possibly being TRBD1 (6 bases). The CDR3 loop spans 13 amino acids. Germline CDR1 is MNHEY and CDR2 is SMNVEV (reference sequence). The V end lost 0 bases, the J end lost 7 bases, and 6 bases lay between the germline ends. The CDR3 DNA follows: TGTGCCAGCAGTTTATCCAGGGGTGAAAAACTGTTTTTT. This sequence encodes CASSLSRGEKLFF.

This clone occurred a few times. The chain has TRBV21-1 and TRBJ1-1. TRBV21-1 is marked as a pseudogene. This CDR3 is built from 12 residues. This CDR3 reads CASSKRKEAAFF. CDR3 nucleotide sequence: TGTGCCAGCAGCAAAAGGAAGGAGGCAGCTTTCTTT.

This clone has a handful of counts. Here the CDR3 DNA reads TGTGCCAGCAGCTTAGATGGGGCGGATTTCCAGCCCCAGCATTTT. It yields the protein CASSLDGADFQPQHF. This chain links TRBV7-2 with TRBJ1-5; tentatively, D is TRBD1 (5 bases). Trimming stripped 1 base from V and 7 bases from J, with 14 bases between. CDR3 length equals 15 residues. CDR1 and CDR2 (germline): SGHTA, FQGNSA.

The rearrangement links TRBV2 to TRBJ1-2; 7 bases map to TRBD1. V was clipped by 6 bases and J by 4 bases; unmatched bases: 5. The CDR3 sequence is 13 residues long. The germline gives CDR1 SNHLY, CDR2 FYNNEI. The DNA of the CDR3 is TGTGCCAGCAGACCGGGACAGAGCTATGGCTACACCTTC. Amino acid sequence: CASRPGQSYGYTF.

The CDR3 nucleotides are TGTGCCAGCAGTTCAACGCGGGGGCTGAACACCGGGGAGCTGTTTTTT. This translates into CASSSTRGLNTGELFF. This chain joins TRBV6-6 and TRBJ2-2; weak D call: TRBD2 (7 bases). The V end lost 4 bases, the J end lost 1 base, and 13 bases lay between the germline ends. The CDR3 totals 16 residues. CDR1 and CDR2 (germline): MNHNY, SVGAGI (reference sequence).

This chain links TRBV2 with TRBJ1-1, with D tentatively TRBD1 (6 bases). The CDR3 consists of 13 residues. CDR1 SNHLY and CDR2 FYNNEI come from the germline V gene. The V end lost 6 bases, the J end lost 3 bases, and 11 bases lay between the germline ends. DNA for the CDR3: TGTGCCAGCAGGATCGGACAGTACACTGAAGCTTTCTTT. It codes for CASRIGQYTEAFF.

The V gene is TRBV9, the J gene TRBJ2-3, with D maybe TRBD2 (5 bases). The CDR3 runs 14 residues. V lost 1 base to trimming and J lost 5 bases, with 11 bases between them. Germline V CDR1 and CDR2: SGDLS, YYNGEE. Here the CDR3 reads CASSVTGVGDTQYF. In nucleotides, the CDR3 is TGTGCCAGCAGCGTAACCGGGGTTGGAGATACGCAGTATTTT.

This chain joins TRBV19 and TRBJ1-2; 11 nucleotides agree with TRBD1. The J segment lost 7 bases and the V segment lost 5 bases, leaving 12 bases of the junction unmatched. The CDR3 has 16 residues. From germline, CDR1 is LNHDA and CDR2 SQIVND (reference sequence). The CDR3 protein is CASSLVRDRGIRGYTF. CDR3 sequence (DNA): TGTGCCAGTAGTCTCGTGAGGGACAGGGGGATACGTGGCTACACCTTC.

The rearrangement links TRBV7-8 to TRBJ2-3, with 9 bases fitting TRBD2. The CDR3 has 18 residues. The V gene's germline CDR1 is SGHVS and CDR2 FQNEAQ. After removal of 1 base from V and 0 bases from J, the junction contained 8 bases not matched to a gene. CDR3 amino acids: CASSLVGLAKYSTDTQYF. The DNA of the CDR3 is TGTGCCAGCAGCTTAGTCGGACTAGCGAAATATAGCACAGATACGCAGTATTTT.

The chain links TRBV28 to TRBJ2-3; D ambiguous. Deletions cut 3 bases from V and 7 bases from J, with 5 bases between. This CDR3 has 11 residues. The germline V gene has CDR1 MDHEN and CDR2 SYDVKM. The CDR3 DNA sequence: TGTGCCAGCAGTTTTTCGTATACGCAGTATTTT. It yields the protein CASSFSYTQYF.

The chain joins TRBV2 to TRBJ1-6; 9 nucleotides agree with TRBD1. The CDR3 is 16 residues long. CDR1 and CDR2 from the germline V gene are SNHLY and FYNNEI. The ends lost 4 bases at V and 6 bases at J; junction bases unmatched: 7. CDR3 DNA sequence: TGTGCCAGCAGTGGCTGGGGACAGGGAGGTAATTCACCCCTCCACTTT. As protein: CASSGWGQGGNSPLHF.

The chain carries TRBV11-2 and TRBJ2-7; D might be TRBD1 (6 bases). The V end lost 5 bases, the J end lost 3 bases, and 20 bases lay between the germline ends. CDR1 and CDR2 from the germline V gene are SGHAT and FQNNGV. The CDR3 totals 16 residues. In DNA, the CDR3 is TGTGCCAGCAGCCGTACTCTGACAGGCACCCTCTACGAGCAGTACTTC. Translation: CASSRTLTGTLYEQYF. The variable domain in full, with the rest retrieved from reference TRBV11-2 and TRBJ2-7, is EAGVAQSPRYKIIEKRQSVAFWCNPISGHATLYWYQQILGQGPKLLIQFQNNGVVDDSQLPKDRFSAERLKGVDSTLKIQPAKLEDSAVYLCASSRTLTGTLYEQYFGPGTRLTVT.

A word on this clone: Other nucleotide sequences from this sample produce the same CDR3. CDR3 bases: TGTGCCAGCAGCCAAGGGAGAGAGAATTCACCCCTCCACTTT. Protein: CASSQGRENSPLHF. The V call is TRBV14, the J call TRBJ1-6; no clear D gene. V was cut by 1 base and J by 7 bases, with 8 bases left in between. Germline CDR1 and CDR2: SGHDN and FVKESK. CDR3 length equals 14 residues.

This clone was counted between two and nine times. V gene TRBV3-1 (or the pseudogene TRBV3-2) combines with J gene TRBJ2-3, with D unresolved. V was clipped by 4 bases and J by 0 bases, with 11 bases between them. Germline lookup yields CDR1 LGHDT and CDR2 YNNKEL (reference sequence). There are 15 residues in the CDR3. CDR3 region: CASSLDFTSTDTQYF. DNA of the CDR3: TGTGCCAGCAGCCTAGACTTTACTAGCACAGATACGCAGTATTTT.

The V call is TRBV5-4, the J call TRBJ2-3; TRBD2 is a possible D gene (5 bases). The CDR3 contains 15 residues. CDR1 and CDR2 from the germline V gene are SGHNT and YYREEE (reference sequence). The ends were cut back, 4 bases at V and 3 bases at J, with 15 bases in the middle. The DNA of the CDR3 is TGTGCCAGCAGCCCGGGGTGGGTTTCAACAGATACGCAGTATTTT. Amino acids: CASSPGWVSTDTQYF.

J is TRBJ2-7 and V is TRBV5-1, with TRBD2 matching over 11 bases. J gave up 6 bases and V 3 bases, and 5 bases lay outside the gene matches. Per the germline V gene, CDR1 is SGHRS and CDR2 is YFSETQ. The CDR3 is 14 amino acids. This chain's CDR3 is CASSSGLAASEQYF. The CDR3 nucleotides read TGCGCCAGCAGCTCGGGACTAGCGGCCTCCGAGCAGTACTTC. Using reference TRBV5-1 and TRBJ2-7 for the parts outside the CDR3, the full variable domain is KAGVTQTPRYLIKTRGQQVTLSCSPISGHRSVSWYQQTPGQGLQFLFEYFSETQRNKGNFPGRFSGRQFSNSRSEMNVSTLELGDSALYLCASSSGLAASEQYFGPGTRLTVT.

The J gene is TRBJ1-2, the V gene TRBV30; the D gene is possibly TRBD1 (6 bases). Germline CDR1 GTSNPN, CDR2 SVGIG (reference sequence). Between the trimmed V and J ends, which lost 3 bases and 5 bases, there was a span of 19 bases. The CDR3 is 15 amino acids. CDR3 coding DNA: TGTGCCTGGAGACCTTTCGGGGGGCTAGGGTATGGCTACACCTTC. Amino acid sequence: CAWRPFGGLGYGYTF.

V is TRBV6-5 and J is TRBJ1-4; 7 nucleotides match TRBD1. The CDR3 totals 15 residues. Germline lookup yields CDR1 MNHEY and CDR2 SVGAGI. V lost 4 bases and J lost 7; bases outside the gene matches: 9. The CDR3 sequence is CASSSFGTAIEKLFF. The CDR3 bases are TGTGCCAGCAGTTCGTTCGGGACAGCTATTGAAAAACTGTTTTTT.

The genes are TRBV6-6 and TRBJ2-3; tentatively, D is TRBD2 (7 bases). V lost 2 bases and J 6 bases, leaving 18 bases between the germline ends. CDR3 size: 16 residues. Looked up from germline, CDR1 is MNHNY and CDR2 is SVGAGI (reference sequence). Here the CDR3 reads CASSYEGGTLLDTQYF. Here the CDR3 DNA reads TGTGCCAGCAGTTACGAGGGGGGGACTTTGCTGGATACGCAGTATTTT.

V usage is TRBV20-1 and J usage is TRBJ2-4; possible D gene TRBD2, 6 bases. Between the trimmed V and J ends, which lost 5 bases and 7 bases, there was a span of 9 bases. The CDR3 extends over 11 amino acids. CDR1 DFQATT and CDR2 SNEGSKA come from the germline V gene (reference sequence). CDR3: CSAPRGNIQYF. CDR3 bases: TGCAGTGCTCCACGGGGGAACATTCAGTACTTC.

The rearrangement uses TRBV11-2 and TRBJ1-4, with D possibly TRBD1 on 5 matching bases. V was clipped by 0 bases and J by 8 bases, with 13 bases between them. Germline V gives CDR1 SGHAT, CDR2 FQNNGV. The CDR3 is 15 amino acids. The CDR3 loop reads CASSLDRDFGEKLFF. DNA of the CDR3: TGTGCCAGCAGCTTAGACCGGGACTTCGGGGAAAAACTGTTTTTT.

A single count supports this clone. V and J are TRBV5-1 and TRBJ2-5; D is unresolved. V lost 4 bases, J lost 1 base, and 8 bases lay in between. The CDR3 loop spans 13 amino acids. Germline values: CDR1 SGHRS, CDR2 YFSETQ. The CDR3 nucleotides read TGCGCCAGCAGCAGAGGCAGCCAAGAGACCCAGTACTTC. Encoded protein: CASSRGSQETQYF.

The rearrangement joins TRBV7-3 to TRBJ1-2; possibly TRBD1 for D (5 bases). In germline, CDR1 is SGHTA, CDR2 FQGTGA. V gave up 2 bases and J gave up 8 bases, with 12 bases separating them. The CDR3 is 13 residues long. The CDR3 bases are TGTGCCAGCAGCTTAGGTGGAGGGACCGGCTACACCTTC. It is translated as CASSLGGGTGYTF.

The rearrangement links TRBV10-3 to TRBJ1-1; perhaps TRBD1 as D (5 bases). This CDR3 has 13 amino acids. The ends were cut back, 8 bases at V and 0 bases at J, with 10 bases in the middle. Germline V gives CDR1 ENHRY, CDR2 SYGVKD. The CDR3 nucleotides read TGTGCCATCCGGGGGGACTTGAACACTGAAGCTTTCTTT. Its translation is CAIRGDLNTEAFF.

V is TRBV7-2 and J is TRBJ2-1; TRBD2 agrees at 7 bases. Trimming at V came to 5 bases and at J to 8 bases, leaving 21 bases not matched to a gene. The V gene's germline CDR1 is SGHTA and CDR2 FQGNSA. The CDR3 loop spans 18 amino acids. CDR3 sequence: CASSPRVPLRENLYEQFF. DNA for the CDR3: TGTGCCAGCAGCCCCCGCGTCCCTCTGCGGGAGAACCTCTATGAGCAGTTCTTC.

This clone was seen only once. The chain joins TRBV5-4 to TRBJ2-3; 10 bases are shared with TRBD1. With V trimmed by 4 bases and J by 5 bases, 1 base remained unmatched. CDR1 and CDR2 (germline): SGHNT, YYREEE (reference sequence). The CDR3 has 13 amino acids. CDR3 sequence reads: CASSRTGGDTQYF. CDR3 nucleotides: TGTGCCAGCAGCCGGACAGGGGGAGATACGCAGTATTTT.

The rearrangement uses TRBV10-3 and TRBJ2-5; possible D gene TRBD1, 5 bases. Germline V gives CDR1 ENHRY, CDR2 SYGVKD. V was shortened by 6 bases and J by 4 bases, with 18 bases between the two germline ends. The CDR3 is 15 residues long. CDR3 in amino acids: CAIRPDSSRRETQYF. CDR3 coding DNA: TGTGCCATCAGACCCGACAGTTCCCGACGAGAGACCCAGTACTTC.

This chain joins TRBV11-1 and TRBJ2-4; possible D gene TRBD1, 6 bases. This CDR3 has 14 amino acids. Germline loops: CDR1 SGHAT, CDR2 FQDESV (reference sequence). The V end was cut by 1 base, the J end by 8 bases, with 12 bases between. The CDR3 nucleotides read TGTGCCAGCAGCTTAGGTCCAGGGGCGGACATTCAGTACTTC. Encoded protein: CASSLGPGADIQYF.